Below, 12 T cell receptor beta chains from the same sample are listed, as sequenced in a study of vaccination and CD4 T cells after COVID-19 (dated 2022 in TCRdb). Library prep was done by PCR. This sample was sequenced with an Illumina iSeq 100. DNA from cultured CD4+ T cells was subjected to TCR sequencing with the Oncomine TCR Beta short-read assay at the Johns Hopkins FTIC core. TCRdb reran the public reads through fastp at Q25 and MiXCR, keeping productive beta chains. Each entry is one CDR3 protein sequence, shown with its most common DNA and genes. The sample table lists 9,000 to 10,000 distinct CDR3 sequences, 40% to 60% of them with a count of one. In total, the top ten clones hold roughly 21% of the sample. In light of the paper, this sample's treatment or condition label describes: roughly nine-day PBMC culture with coronavirus spike peptide pools or control peptides (ViraFEST assay). These TCRs are of unknown antigen specificity.

The material sequenced was CD4+ T cells from blood, cultured in vitro. These receptors all come from a human donor who had recovered from COVID-19.

The chain joins TRBV6-1 to TRBJ2-2, with 10 bases matching TRBD1. With V trimmed by 7 bases and J by 6 bases, 11 bases remained unmatched. The CDR3 extends over 16 amino acids. CDR1 and CDR2 from the germline V gene are MNHNS and SASEGT. This CDR3 is CASKGVDRGQSGELFF. The CDR3 DNA reads TGTGCCAGCAAAGGTGTTGACAGGGGGCAGTCCGGGGAGCTGTTTTTT.

This chain connects TRBV6-1 to TRBJ1-4; tentative D call: TRBD1 (5 bases). CDR3 length: 13 residues. CDR1 and CDR2 (germline): MNHNS, SASEGT. V was cut by 7 bases and J by 5 bases, with 11 bases left in between. The CDR3 is CASILDRNEKLFF. As DNA, the CDR3 is TGTGCCAGCATTCTTGACAGAAATGAAAAACTGTTTTTT.

This clonotype was seen a few times. The gene calls are TRBV20-1 and TRBJ1-4; D is possibly TRBD1 (5 bases). Trimming removed 5 bases at V and 5 bases at J, with 12 bases between. The germline V gene has CDR1 DFQATT and CDR2 SNEGSKA (reference sequence). This CDR3 is 13 amino acids long. CDR3 sequence (DNA): TGCAGTGCTTCCCTCGGGGCGAATGAAAAACTGTTTTTT. Its protein is CSASLGANEKLFF.

This clonotype appeared once. V is TRBV6-2 or TRBV6-3 and J is TRBJ2-1; 8 bases map to TRBD1. Per the germline V gene, CDR1 is MNHEY and CDR2 is SVGEGT. With 6 bases clipped from V and 6 bases from J, the junction kept 7 bases outside the gene matches. The CDR3 spans 14 residues. The CDR3 loop reads CASRRTGWGNEQFF. CDR3 sequence (DNA): TGTGCCAGCAGAAGGACAGGGTGGGGCAATGAGCAGTTCTTC.

The chain is built from TRBV12-3 or TRBV12-4 and TRBJ2-1, with TRBD2 identical over 9 bases. V was pared by 6 bases and J by 9 bases, with 9 bases of the junction left unmatched. The CDR3 spans 14 residues. CDR3 nucleotides: TGTGCCAGCAGCCCCGTGGGTAGCGGGGGTGAGCAGTTCTTC. It specifies CASSPVGSGGEQFF.

The V gene is TRBV20-1, the J gene TRBJ2-7; 11 bases fit TRBD2. The trim removed 5 bases at V and 2 bases at J, leaving 8 bases unmatched. Germline values: CDR1 DFQATT, CDR2 SNEGSKA (reference sequence). CDR3 length: 15 amino acids. The CDR3, as DNA: TGCAGTGCTCGATCCGGGACTAGCGGAACCTACGAGCAGTACTTC. Encoded protein: CSARSGTSGTYEQYF.

The chain couples TRBV6-2 or TRBV6-3 to TRBJ2-7; 7 nucleotides line up with TRBD1. The CDR3 sequence is 14 residues long. Germline CDR1 and CDR2: MNHEY and SVGEGT. V lost 6 bases, J lost 2 bases, and 7 bases stayed unmatched. This CDR3 is CASRTRDSPYEQYF. The DNA of the CDR3 is TGTGCCAGCAGAACACGGGACAGCCCCTACGAGCAGTACTTC.

The CDR3 sequence is CASSLLGVAATDTQYF. CDR3 nucleotide sequence: TGTGCCAGCAGCTTGCTCGGCGTAGCCGCGACAGATACGCAGTATTTT. The chain joins TRBV7-2 to TRBJ2-3; D not resolved. The germline V gene has CDR1 SGHTA and CDR2 FQGNSA. The CDR3 loop spans 16 amino acids. The V gene lost 3 bases and the J gene lost 3 bases, with 16 bases spanning the gap.

V usage is TRBV30 and J usage is TRBJ2-1; D is unresolved. CDR1 and CDR2 (germline): GTSNPN, SVGIG (reference sequence). The CDR3 is 12 amino acids. V lost 4 bases, J lost 4 bases, and 8 bases lay in between. The CDR3 DNA reads as TGTGCCTGGAAAACATTTTACAATGAGCAGTTCTTC. This codes for CAWKTFYNEQFF.

This clonotype was detected a few times. The gene calls are TRBV19 and TRBJ1-1; TRBD1 matches 8 bases. Germline CDR1 and CDR2: LNHDA and SQIVND (reference sequence). There are 11 residues in the CDR3. Trimming removed 6 bases from V and 8 bases from J; junction bases left unmatched: 2. CDR3 region: CASRDRGEAFF. The CDR3 nucleotides read TGTGCCAGTAGAGACAGGGGAGAAGCTTTCTTT.

This chain joins TRBV10-3 and TRBJ2-1; D may be TRBD1 or TRBD2 (6 bases each). V lost 0 bases to trimming and J lost 7 bases, with 19 bases between them. The CDR3 loop spans 17 amino acids. Germline V lookup: CDR1 ENHRY, CDR2 SYGVKD. Here the CDR3 reads CAISESIVRGRRNEQFF. As DNA, the CDR3 is TGTGCCATCAGTGAGTCGATTGTACGGGGGCGGCGGAATGAGCAGTTCTTC.

This rearrangement joins TRBV12-3 or TRBV12-4 to TRBJ2-3; TRBD1 matches 7 bases. V was clipped by 2 bases and J by 6 bases; unmatched bases: 2. This CDR3 has 13 residues. CDR3 nucleotides: TGTGCCAGCAGTTTAAGGGGGCGGGATACGCAGTATTTT. It translates to CASSLRGRDTQYF.